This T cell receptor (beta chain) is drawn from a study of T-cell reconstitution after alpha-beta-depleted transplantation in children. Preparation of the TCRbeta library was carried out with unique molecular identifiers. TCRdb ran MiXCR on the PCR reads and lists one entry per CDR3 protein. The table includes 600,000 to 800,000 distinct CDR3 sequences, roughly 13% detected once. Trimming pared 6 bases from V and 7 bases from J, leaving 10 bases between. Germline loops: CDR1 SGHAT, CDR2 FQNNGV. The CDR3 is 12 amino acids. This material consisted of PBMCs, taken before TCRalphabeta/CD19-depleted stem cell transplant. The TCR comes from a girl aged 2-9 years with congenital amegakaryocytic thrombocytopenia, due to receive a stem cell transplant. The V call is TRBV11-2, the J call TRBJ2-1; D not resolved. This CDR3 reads CASSQSLNEQFF. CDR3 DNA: TGTGCCAGCAGTCAAAGCCTGAATGAGCAGTTCTTC.